The T cell receptor beta chain under discussion was sequenced for a study of CD8 T cells in ankylosing spondylitis. TCRdb reprocessed the 5' RACE reads with MiXCR, giving one entry per CDR3 protein. The profile shows about 540,000 distinct CDR3 sequences, roughly 13% of them singletons. Notes on this clonotype: Its antigen is unknown.

V lost 5 bases, J lost 0 bases, and 7 bases stayed unmatched. Per germline, CDR1 SEHNR and CDR2 FQNEAQ (reference sequence). The CDR3 totals 17 residues. Study results and caveats: A motif in TCR beta, a set of under 10 highly homologous variants, appeared characteristic of ankylosing spondylitis blood.

Sample: blood, either unsorted or a sorted T cell fraction (not recorded which). This receptor was identified in a male donor with ankylosing spondylitis. This sequence joins TRBV7-9 and TRBJ2-6; 7 nucleotides agree with TRBD1. CDR3 bases: TGTGCCAGCAGCCCCCGGGGACAGCGCTCTGGGGCCAACGTCCTGACTTTC. It specifies CASSPRGQRSGANVLTF.